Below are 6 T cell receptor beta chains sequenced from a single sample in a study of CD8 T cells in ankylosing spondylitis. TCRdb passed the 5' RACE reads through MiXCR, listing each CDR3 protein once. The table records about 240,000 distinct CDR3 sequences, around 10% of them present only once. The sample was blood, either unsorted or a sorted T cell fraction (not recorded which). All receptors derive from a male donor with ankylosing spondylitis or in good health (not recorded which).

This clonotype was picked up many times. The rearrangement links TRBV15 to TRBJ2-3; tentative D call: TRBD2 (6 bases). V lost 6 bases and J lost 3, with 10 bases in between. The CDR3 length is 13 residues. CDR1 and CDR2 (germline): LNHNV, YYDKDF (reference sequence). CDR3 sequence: CATRSRGTDTQYF. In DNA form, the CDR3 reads TGTGCCACCAGGTCCCGGGGGACAGATACGCAGTATTTT.

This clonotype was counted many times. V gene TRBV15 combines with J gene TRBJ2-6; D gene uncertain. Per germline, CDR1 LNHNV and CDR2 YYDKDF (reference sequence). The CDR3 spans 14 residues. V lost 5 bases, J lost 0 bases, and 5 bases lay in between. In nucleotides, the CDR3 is TGTGCCACCAGCGTAGACTCTGGGGCCAACGTCCTGACTTTC. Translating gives CATSVDSGANVLTF.

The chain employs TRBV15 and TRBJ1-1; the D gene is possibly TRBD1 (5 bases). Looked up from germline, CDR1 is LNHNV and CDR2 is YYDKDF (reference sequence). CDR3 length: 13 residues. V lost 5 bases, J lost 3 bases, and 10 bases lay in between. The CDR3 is CATSLSGDTEAFF. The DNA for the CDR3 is TGTGCCACCAGCTTGTCGGGGGACACTGAAGCTTTCTTT.

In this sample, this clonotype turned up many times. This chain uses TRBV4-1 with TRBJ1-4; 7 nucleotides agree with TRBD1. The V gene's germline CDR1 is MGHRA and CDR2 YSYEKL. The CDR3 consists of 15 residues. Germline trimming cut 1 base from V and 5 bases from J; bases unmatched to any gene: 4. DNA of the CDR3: TGCGCCAGCAGCCAAGGTTCGGGACAGAATGAAAAACTGTTTTTT. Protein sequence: CASSQGSGQNEKLFF.

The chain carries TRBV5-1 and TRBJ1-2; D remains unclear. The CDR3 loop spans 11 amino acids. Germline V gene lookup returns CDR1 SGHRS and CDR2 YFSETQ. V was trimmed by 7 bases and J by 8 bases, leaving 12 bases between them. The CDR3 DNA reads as TGCGCCAGCCGGAGGTTATTGGGCTACACCTTC. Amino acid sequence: CASRRLLGYTF.

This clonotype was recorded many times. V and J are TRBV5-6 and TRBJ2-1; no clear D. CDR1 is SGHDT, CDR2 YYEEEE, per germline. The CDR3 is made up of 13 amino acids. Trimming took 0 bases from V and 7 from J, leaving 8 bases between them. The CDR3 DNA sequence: TGTGCCAGCAGCTTGGCACTCGCAAATGAGCAGTTCTTC. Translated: CASSLALANEQFF.